The 7 T cell receptor beta chains below come from one sample, sequenced in a study of cytomegalovirus exposure and HLA in healthy donors. In the PCR, 60 Vbeta and 13 Jbeta primers were used. Sequencing used immunoSEQ multiplex PCR; TCRdb keeps in-frame clones, though not all of them. The data show over 100,000 clones, with 85% to 90% seen just once and 5.2% held by the top ten. The source material was PBMCs. These receptors were taken from a woman in her thirties in good health and CMV-seronegative.

The gene calls are TRBV7-9 and TRBJ1-2, with 8 bases that match TRBD1. CDR3 length: 13 residues. In germline, CDR1 is SEHNR, CDR2 FQNEAQ (reference sequence). Trimming removed 4 bases from V and 8 bases from J; junction bases left unmatched: 6. The CDR3 coding sequence is TGTGCCAGCAGCTCCGACAGGGGAAAGGGCTACACCTTC. Protein sequence: CASSSDRGKGYTF.

This rearrangement joins TRBV27 to TRBJ2-1; 10 nucleotides align to TRBD2. The CDR3 runs 16 residues. CDR1 and CDR2 (germline): MNHEY, SMNVEV (reference sequence). The V gene end was trimmed by 3 bases and the J gene end by 2 bases; junction bases not matched to a gene: 4. The CDR3 is CASSFSGRAPYNEQFF. The DNA for the CDR3 is TGTGCCAGCAGTTTCAGCGGGAGGGCCCCCTACAATGAGCAGTTCTTC.

The genes are TRBV7-2 and TRBJ2-7; D gene uncertain. The ends were cut back, 1 base at V and 5 bases at J, with 12 bases in the middle. Germline V gives CDR1 SGHTA, CDR2 FQGNSA. This CDR3 contains 14 residues. This CDR3 is CASSLEATLNEQYF. DNA for the CDR3: TGTGCCAGCAGCTTAGAAGCGACTCTCAACGAGCAGTACTTC.

CDR3 loop: CASSFFLAGADTQYF. CDR3 DNA sequence: TGTGCCAGCAGTTTTTTTCTAGCGGGAGCTGATACGCAGTATTTT. This chain joins TRBV27 and TRBJ2-3; TRBD2 aligns across 10 bases. Germline lookup yields CDR1 MNHEY and CDR2 SMNVEV (reference sequence). After removal of 3 bases from V and 6 bases from J, the junction contained 6 bases not matched to a gene. This CDR3 spans 15 amino acids.

This chain joins TRBV13 and TRBJ2-3, with D hard to call. Germline assignment: CDR1 PRHDT and CDR2 FYEKMQ (reference sequence). The CDR3 extends over 12 amino acids. Trimming left V 5 bases short and J 5 bases short, with 8 bases between. The CDR3 loop is CASSLSRDTQYF. The CDR3 region has the DNA TGTGCCAGCAGCCTTTCGAGAGATACGCAGTATTTT.

J is TRBJ1-1 and V is TRBV19; a possible D gene is TRBD1 (5 bases). Germline V gene lookup returns CDR1 LNHDA and CDR2 SQIVND (reference sequence). The V end was cut by 9 bases, the J end by 7 bases, with 21 bases between. The CDR3 spans 14 residues. This CDR3 is CASPLRRGWSEAFF. In nucleotides, the CDR3 is TGTGCCAGCCCTTTACGGAGGGGCTGGAGTGAAGCTTTCTTT. The full variable domain, rest sourced from reference TRBV19 and TRBJ1-1, is DGGITQSPKYLFRKEGQNVTLSCEQNLNHDAMYWYRQDPGQGLRLIYYSQIVNDFQKGDIAEGYSVSREKKESFPLTVTSAQKNPTAFYLCASPLRRGWSEAFFGQGTRLTVV.

The DNA for the CDR3 is TGTGCCAGCAGGGACGGCGGGAACCGCGGCGAGCAGTACTTC. Translated: CASRDGGNRGEQYF. V is TRBV7-2 and J is TRBJ2-7, with D possibly being TRBD2 (6 bases). The CDR3 runs 14 residues. Trimming took off 6 bases at V and 6 bases at J, with 18 bases between the two ends. Germline V gene sequence: CDR1 SGHTA, CDR2 FQGNSA.